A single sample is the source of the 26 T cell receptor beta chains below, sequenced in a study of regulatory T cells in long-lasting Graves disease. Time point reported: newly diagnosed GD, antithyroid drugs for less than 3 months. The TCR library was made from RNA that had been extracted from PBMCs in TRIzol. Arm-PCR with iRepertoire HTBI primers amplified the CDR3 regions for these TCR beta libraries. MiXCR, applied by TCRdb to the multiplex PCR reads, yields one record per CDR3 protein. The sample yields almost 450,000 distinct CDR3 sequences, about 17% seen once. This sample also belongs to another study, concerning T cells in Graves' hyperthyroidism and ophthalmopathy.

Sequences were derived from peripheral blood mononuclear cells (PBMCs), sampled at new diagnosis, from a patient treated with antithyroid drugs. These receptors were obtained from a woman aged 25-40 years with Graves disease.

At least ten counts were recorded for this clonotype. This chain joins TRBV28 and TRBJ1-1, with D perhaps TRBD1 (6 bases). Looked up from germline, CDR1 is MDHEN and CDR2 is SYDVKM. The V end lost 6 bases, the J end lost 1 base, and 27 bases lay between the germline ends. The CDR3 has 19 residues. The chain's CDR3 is CASSYSGGGEANWNTEAFF. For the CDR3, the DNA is TGTGCCAGCAGCTACTCGGGAGGGGGGGAGGCAAACTGGAACACTGAAGCTTTCTTT.

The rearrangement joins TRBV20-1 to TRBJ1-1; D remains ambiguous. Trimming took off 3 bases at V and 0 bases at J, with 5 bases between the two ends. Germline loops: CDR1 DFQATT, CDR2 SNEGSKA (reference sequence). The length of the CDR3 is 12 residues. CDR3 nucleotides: TGCAGTGCTAGTTCGATGAACACTGAAGCTTTCTTT. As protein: CSASSMNTEAFF.

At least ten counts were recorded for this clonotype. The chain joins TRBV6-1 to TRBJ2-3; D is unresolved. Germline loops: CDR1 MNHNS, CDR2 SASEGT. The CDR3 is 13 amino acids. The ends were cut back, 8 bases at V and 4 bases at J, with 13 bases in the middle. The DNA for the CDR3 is TGTGCCAGCGGTCCCCGGAATCCAGATACGCAGTATTTT. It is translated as CASGPRNPDTQYF.

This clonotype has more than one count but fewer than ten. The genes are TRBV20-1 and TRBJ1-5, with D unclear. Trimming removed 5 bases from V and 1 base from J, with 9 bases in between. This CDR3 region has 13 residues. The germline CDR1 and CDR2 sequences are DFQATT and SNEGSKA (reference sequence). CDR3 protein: CSAQLGSNQPQHF. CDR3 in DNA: TGCAGTGCTCAGCTTGGAAGCAATCAGCCCCAGCATTTT.

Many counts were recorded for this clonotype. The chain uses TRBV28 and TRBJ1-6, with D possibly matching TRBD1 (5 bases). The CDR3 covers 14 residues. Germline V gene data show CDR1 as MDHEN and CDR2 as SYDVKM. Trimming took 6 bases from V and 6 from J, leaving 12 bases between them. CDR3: CASSWDLGNSPLHF. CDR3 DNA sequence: TGTGCCAGCAGCTGGGACCTGGGTAATTCACCCCTCCACTTT.

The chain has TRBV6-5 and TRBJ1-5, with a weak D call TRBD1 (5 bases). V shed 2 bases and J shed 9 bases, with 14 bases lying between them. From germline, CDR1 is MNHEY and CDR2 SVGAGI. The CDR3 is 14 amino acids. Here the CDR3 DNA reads TGTGCCAGCAGTTACGGTAGGGGAGTGCGGCCCCAGCATTTT. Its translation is CASSYGRGVRPQHF.

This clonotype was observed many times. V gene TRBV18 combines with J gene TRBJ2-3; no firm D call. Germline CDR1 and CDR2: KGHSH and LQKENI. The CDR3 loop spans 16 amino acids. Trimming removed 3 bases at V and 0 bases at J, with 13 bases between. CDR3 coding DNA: TGTGCCAGCTCACCCTTGAGCCGCCGCAGCACAGATACGCAGTATTTT. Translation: CASSPLSRRSTDTQYF.

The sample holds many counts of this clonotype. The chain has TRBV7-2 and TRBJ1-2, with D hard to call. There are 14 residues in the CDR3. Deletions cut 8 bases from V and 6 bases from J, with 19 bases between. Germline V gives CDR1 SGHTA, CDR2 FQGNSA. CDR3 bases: TGTGCCAGCGAGCTTAGAAGCAGACGAAATGGCTACACCTTC. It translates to CASELRSRRNGYTF.

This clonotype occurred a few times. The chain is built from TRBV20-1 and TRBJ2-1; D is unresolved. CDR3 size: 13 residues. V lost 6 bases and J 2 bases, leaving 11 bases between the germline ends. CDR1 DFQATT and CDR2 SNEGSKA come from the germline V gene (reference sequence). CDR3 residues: CSARSLAYNEQFF. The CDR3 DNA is TGCAGTGCGAGGAGCCTAGCCTACAATGAGCAGTTCTTC.

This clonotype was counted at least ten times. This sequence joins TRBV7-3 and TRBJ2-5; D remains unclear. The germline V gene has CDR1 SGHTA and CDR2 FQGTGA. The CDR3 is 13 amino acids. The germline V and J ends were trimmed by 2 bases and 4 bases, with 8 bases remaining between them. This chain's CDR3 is CASSLAVGETQYF. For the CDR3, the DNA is TGTGCCAGCAGCTTAGCTGTAGGAGAGACCCAGTACTTC.

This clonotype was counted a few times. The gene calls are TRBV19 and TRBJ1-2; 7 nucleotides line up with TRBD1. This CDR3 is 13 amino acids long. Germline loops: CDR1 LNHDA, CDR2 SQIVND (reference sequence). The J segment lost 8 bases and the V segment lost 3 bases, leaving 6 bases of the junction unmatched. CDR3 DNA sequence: TGTGCCAGTAGTATTGGGACAGCTCTCGGCTACACCTTC. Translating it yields CASSIGTALGYTF.

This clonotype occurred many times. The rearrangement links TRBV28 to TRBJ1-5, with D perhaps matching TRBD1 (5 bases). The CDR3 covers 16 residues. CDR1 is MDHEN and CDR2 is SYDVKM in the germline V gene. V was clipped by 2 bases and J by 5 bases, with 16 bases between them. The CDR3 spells CASSLPRDSIYQPQHF. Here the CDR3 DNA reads TGTGCCAGCAGTTTACCCAGGGACTCCATTTATCAGCCCCAGCATTTT.

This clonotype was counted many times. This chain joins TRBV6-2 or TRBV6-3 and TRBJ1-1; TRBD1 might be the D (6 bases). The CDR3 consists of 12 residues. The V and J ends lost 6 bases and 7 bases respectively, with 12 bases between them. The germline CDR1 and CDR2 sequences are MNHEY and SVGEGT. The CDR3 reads CASSPMTGEAFF. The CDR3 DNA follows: TGTGCCAGCAGCCCAATGACAGGTGAAGCTTTCTTT.

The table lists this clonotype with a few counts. DNA for the CDR3: TGTGCCAGCAGCGCCTATACCGTGGCTAGCGGGAGGTCAGATACGCAGTATTTT. Amino acid sequence: CASSAYTVASGRSDTQYF. The chain uses TRBV9 and TRBJ2-3; 11 nucleotides agree with TRBD2. Germline CDR1 is SGDLS and CDR2 is YYNGEE. The CDR3 runs to 18 residues. V gave up 3 bases and J gave up 4 bases; unmatched junction bases: 13.

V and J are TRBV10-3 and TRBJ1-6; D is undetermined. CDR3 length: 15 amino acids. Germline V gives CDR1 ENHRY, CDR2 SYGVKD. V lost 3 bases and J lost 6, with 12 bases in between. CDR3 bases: TGTGCCATCAGTGACCCCTCTGGGGTTAATTCACCCCTCCACTTT. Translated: CAISDPSGVNSPLHF.

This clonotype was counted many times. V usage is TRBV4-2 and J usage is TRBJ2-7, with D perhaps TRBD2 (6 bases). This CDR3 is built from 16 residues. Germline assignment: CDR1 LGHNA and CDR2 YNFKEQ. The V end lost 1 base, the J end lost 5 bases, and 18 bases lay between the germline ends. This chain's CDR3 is CASSQVYQAGQNEQYF. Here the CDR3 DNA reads TGTGCCAGCAGCCAAGTTTATCAAGCGGGCCAGAACGAGCAGTACTTC.

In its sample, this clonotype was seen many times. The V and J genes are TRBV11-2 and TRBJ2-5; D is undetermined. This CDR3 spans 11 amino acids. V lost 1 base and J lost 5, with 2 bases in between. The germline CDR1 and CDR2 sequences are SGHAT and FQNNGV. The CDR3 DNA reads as TGTGCCAGCAGCTTAGTTGAGACCCAGTACTTC. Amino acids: CASSLVETQYF. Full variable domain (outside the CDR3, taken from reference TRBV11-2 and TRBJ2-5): EAGVAQSPRYKIIEKRQSVAFWCNPISGHATLYWYQQILGQGPKLLIQFQNNGVVDDSQLPKDRFSAERLKGVDSTLKIQPAKLEDSAVYLCASSLVETQYFGPGTRLLVL.

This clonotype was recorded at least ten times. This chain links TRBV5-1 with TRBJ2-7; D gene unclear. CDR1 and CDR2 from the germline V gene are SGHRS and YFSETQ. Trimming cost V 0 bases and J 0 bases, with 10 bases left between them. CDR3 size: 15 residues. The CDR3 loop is CASSLESGVSYEQYF. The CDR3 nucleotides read TGCGCCAGCAGCTTGGAGTCAGGAGTCTCCTACGAGCAGTACTTC.

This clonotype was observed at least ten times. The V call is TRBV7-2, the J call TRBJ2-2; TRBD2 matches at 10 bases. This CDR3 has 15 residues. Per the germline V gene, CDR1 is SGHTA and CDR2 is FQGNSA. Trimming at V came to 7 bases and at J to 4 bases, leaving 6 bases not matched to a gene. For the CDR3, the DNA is TGTGCCAGCAATAAACTAGCGGGACTCACCGGGGAGCTGTTTTTT. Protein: CASNKLAGLTGELFF.

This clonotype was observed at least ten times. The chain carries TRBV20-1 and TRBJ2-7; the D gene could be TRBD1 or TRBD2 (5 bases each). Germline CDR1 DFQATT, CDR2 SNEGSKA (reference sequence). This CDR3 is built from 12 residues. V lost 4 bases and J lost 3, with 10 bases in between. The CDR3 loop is CSAKRDHYEQYF. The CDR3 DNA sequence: TGCAGTGCTAAACGGGACCACTACGAGCAGTACTTC.

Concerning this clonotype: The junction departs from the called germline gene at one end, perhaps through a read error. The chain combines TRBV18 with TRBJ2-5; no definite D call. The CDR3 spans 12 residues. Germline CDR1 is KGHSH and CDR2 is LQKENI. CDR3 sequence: CASSPPGKTRYF. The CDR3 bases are TGTGCCAGCTCACCACCGGGAAAGACCCGGTACTTC.

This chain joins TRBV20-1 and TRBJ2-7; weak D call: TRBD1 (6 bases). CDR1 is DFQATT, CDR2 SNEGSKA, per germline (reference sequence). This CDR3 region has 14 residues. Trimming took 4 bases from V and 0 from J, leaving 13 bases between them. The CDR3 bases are TGCAGTGCTACCCTTCAGGGGTACTCCTACGAGCAGTACTTC. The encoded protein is CSATLQGYSYEQYF.

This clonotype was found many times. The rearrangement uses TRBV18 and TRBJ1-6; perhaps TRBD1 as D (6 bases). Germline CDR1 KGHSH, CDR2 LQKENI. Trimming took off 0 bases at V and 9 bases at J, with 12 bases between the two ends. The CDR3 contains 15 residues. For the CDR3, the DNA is TGTGCCAGCTCACCACCGAACAGGGCGGGTTCACCCCTCCACTTT. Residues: CASSPPNRAGSPLHF.

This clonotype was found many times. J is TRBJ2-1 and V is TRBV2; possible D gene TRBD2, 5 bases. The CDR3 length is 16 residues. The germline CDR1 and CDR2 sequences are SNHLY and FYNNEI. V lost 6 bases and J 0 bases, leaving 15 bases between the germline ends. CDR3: CASRKQLGGSYNEQFF. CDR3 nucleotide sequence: TGTGCCAGCAGGAAGCAATTAGGAGGCTCCTACAATGAGCAGTTCTTC.

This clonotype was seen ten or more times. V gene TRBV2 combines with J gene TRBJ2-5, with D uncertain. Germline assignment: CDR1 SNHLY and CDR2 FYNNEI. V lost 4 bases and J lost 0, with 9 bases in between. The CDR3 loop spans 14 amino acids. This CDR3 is CASSGGMHQETQYF. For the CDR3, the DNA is TGTGCCAGCAGTGGGGGAATGCACCAAGAGACCCAGTACTTC.

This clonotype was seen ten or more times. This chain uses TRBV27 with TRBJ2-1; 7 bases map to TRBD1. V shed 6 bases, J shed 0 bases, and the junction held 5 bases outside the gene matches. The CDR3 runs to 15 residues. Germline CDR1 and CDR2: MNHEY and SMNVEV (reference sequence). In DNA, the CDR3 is TGTGCCAGCAGCTCGGGACAGTCCTCCTACAATGAGCAGTTCTTC. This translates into CASSSGQSSYNEQFF.